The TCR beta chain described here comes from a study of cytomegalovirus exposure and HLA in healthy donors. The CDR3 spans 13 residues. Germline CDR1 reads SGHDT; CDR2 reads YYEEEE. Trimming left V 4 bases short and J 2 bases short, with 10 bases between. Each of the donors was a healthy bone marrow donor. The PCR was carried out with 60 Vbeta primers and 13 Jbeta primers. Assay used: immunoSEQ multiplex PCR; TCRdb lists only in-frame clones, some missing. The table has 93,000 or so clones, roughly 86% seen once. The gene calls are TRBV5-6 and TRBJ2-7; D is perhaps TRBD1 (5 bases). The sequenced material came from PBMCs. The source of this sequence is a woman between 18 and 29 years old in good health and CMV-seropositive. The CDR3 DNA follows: TGTGCCAGCAGCACGGACATTACCTACGAGCAGTACTTC. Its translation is CASSTDITYEQYF. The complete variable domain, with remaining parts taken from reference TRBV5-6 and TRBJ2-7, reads DAGVTQSPTHLIKTRGQQVTLRCSPKSGHDTVSWYQQALGQGPQFIFQYYEEEERQRGNFPDRFSGHQFPNYSSELNVNALLLGDSALYLCASSTDITYEQYFGPGTRLTVT.